The rows below give T cell receptor beta chains drawn from one sample of a study of T cells after yellow fever vaccination. TCRdb reprocessed the 5' RACE reads via MiXCR and lists one record per CDR3 protein. The sample carries approximately 300,000 distinct CDR3 sequences, 8.5% to 9% recorded once. Sequenced material: PBMCs, taken on the day of the first yellow fever vaccination. Receptor source: a man between 18 and 35 years old who received the YFV17D yellow fever vaccine. CDR3s include the opening cysteine and the closing phenylalanine or tryptophan. D genes are given only for firm matches. The size field is filled for only some rows; it gives once, few, many or a size class.

J: TRBJ1-6; V: TRBV27; D: .; size: few; length: 17; CDR3: CASSPKVRVDSQAPLHF; DNA: TGTGCCAGCAGTCCCAAGGTGAGAGTGGACAGCCAGGCACCCCTCCACTTT
J: TRBJ2-1; V: TRBV6-6; D: .; size: many; length: 12; CDR3: CASSPGGREQFF; DNA: TGTGCCAGCAGTCCCGGGGGACGCGAGCAGTTCTTC
J: TRBJ2-1; V: TRBV9; D: TRBD2; size: .; length: 15; CDR3: CASSVEGLAGNEQFF; DNA: TGTGCCAGCAGCGTAGAGGGACTAGCGGGGAATGAGCAGTTCTTC
J: TRBJ2-2; V: TRBV20-1; D: .; size: many; length: 15; CDR3: CSASGQFLNTGELFF; DNA: TGCAGTGCAAGCGGACAGTTCCTAAACACCGGGGAGCTGTTTTTT
J: TRBJ2-1; V: TRBV7-6; D: .; size: .; length: 15; CDR3: CASSLDRPLGNEQFF; DNA: TGTGCCAGCAGCTTAGACCGGCCGCTGGGCAATGAGCAGTTCTTC
J: TRBJ2-3; V: TRBV27; D: .; size: .; length: 15; CDR3: CASSLLGAAGDTQYF; DNA: TGTGCCAGCAGTTTATTGGGGGCCGCCGGCGATACGCAGTATTTT
J: TRBJ2-5; V: TRBV12-3/TRBV12-4; D: .; size: few; length: 17; CDR3: CASSLGTLAGIQETQYF; DNA: TGTGCCAGCAGTTTGGGGACCTTGGCGGGGATACAAGAGACCCAGTACTTC
J: TRBJ2-1; V: TRBV5-1; D: .; size: few; length: 16; CDR3: CASSPFGTNSYNEQFF; DNA: TGCGCCAGCAGCCCCTTTGGTACGAACTCCTACAATGAGCAGTTCTTC
J: TRBJ2-3; V: TRBV30; D: .; size: .; length: 15; CDR3: CAWSPGQSSTDTQYF; DNA: TGTGCCTGGAGTCCAGGACAGTCTAGCACAGATACGCAGTATTTT
J: TRBJ1-2; V: TRBV28; D: TRBD1; size: many; length: 13; CDR3: CASSLRGLYGYTF; DNA: TGTGCCAGCAGTTTAAGGGGGCTCTATGGCTACACCTTC
J: TRBJ2-3; V: TRBV19; D: .; size: few; length: 15; CDR3: CASSGVGIWTDTQYF; DNA: TGTGCCAGTAGCGGTGTTGGGATTTGGACAGATACGCAGTATTTT
J: TRBJ1-1; V: TRBV7-9; D: TRBD1; size: .; length: 13; CDR3: CASRRTGLTEAFF; DNA: TGTGCCAGCAGACGGACAGGGCTGACTGAAGCTTTCTTT
J: TRBJ2-4; V: TRBV3-1; D: TRBD1; size: few; length: 15; CDR3: CASSQPGQDKNIQYF; DNA: TGTGCCAGCAGCCAGCCGGGACAGGACAAAAACATTCAGTACTTC
J: TRBJ2-5; V: TRBV20-1; D: .; size: .; length: 13; CDR3: CSAPSGNQETQYF; DNA: TGCAGTGCTCCTTCCGGGAACCAAGAGACCCAGTACTTC
J: TRBJ2-2; V: TRBV7-3; D: TRBD2; size: few; length: 15; CDR3: CASSLSLASNGELFF; DNA: TGTGCCAGCAGCTTATCACTAGCGTCGAACGGGGAGCTGTTTTTT
J: TRBJ1-2; V: TRBV7-2; D: TRBD1; size: .; length: 13; CDR3: CASSGWTGGGYTF; DNA: TGTGCCAGCAGCGGCTGGACAGGGGGCGGCTACACCTTC
J: TRBJ2-2; V: TRBV9; D: .; size: few; length: 17; CDR3: CASSVVGLVGGPGELFF; DNA: TGTGCCAGCAGCGTAGTGGGGCTTGTGGGGGGGCCCGGGGAGCTGTTTTTT
J: TRBJ2-6; V: TRBV5-4; D: TRBD1; size: once; length: 15; CDR3: CASRWDSSGANVLTF; DNA: TGTGCCAGCCGATGGGACAGCTCTGGGGCCAACGTCCTGACTTTC
J: TRBJ2-1; V: TRBV7-9; D: TRBD1; size: few; length: 14; CDR3: CASSPRTGGYEQFF; DNA: TGTGCCAGCTCACCCCGGACAGGGGGCTATGAGCAGTTCTTC
J: TRBJ2-1; V: TRBV12-3/TRBV12-4; D: TRBD2; size: few; length: 18; CDR3: CAFRTRLAGGPSYNEQFF; DNA: TGTGCCTTCAGAACCAGACTAGCGGGGGGACCCTCGTACAATGAGCAGTTCTTC
J: TRBJ1-2; V: TRBV6-2/TRBV6-3; D: .; size: .; length: 12; CDR3: CASSSGFLGYTF; DNA: TGTGCCAGCAGTTCGGGTTTCCTCGGCTACACCTTC
J: TRBJ1-1; V: TRBV18; D: TRBD1; size: many; length: 12; CDR3: CASSRTGLEAFF; DNA: TGTGCCAGCTCACGGACAGGGCTTGAAGCTTTCTTT
J: TRBJ2-6; V: TRBV7-6; D: .; size: .; length: 15; CDR3: CASSFPRSGANVLTF; DNA: TGTGCCAGCAGTTTCCCACGCTCTGGGGCCAACGTCCTGACTTTC